This is a list of T cell receptor beta chains from one sample in a study of T cell responses to AZD1222 COVID-19 vaccine. TCRdb keeps only in-frame clones here, not all; method: immunoSEQ multiplex PCR. The sample lists 200,000 to 250,000 clones, 94% occurring once. The specimen comprised peripheral blood, sampled 28 days after the second dose of the MenACWY control vaccine. The receptors were gathered from an adult who received the MenACWY meningococcal vaccine as a control. Each CDR3 is given with its conserved first and last residue. The D gene is left open where the match is weak. The size field is filled for only some rows; it gives once, few, many or a size class.

d_call: .
clone_size: .
v_call: TRBV25-1
j_call: TRBJ1-1
cdr3_nt: TGTGCCAGCAGTGCCCTCAGGGGAGTAGGACGGAACACTGAAGCTTTCTTT
cdr3_aa: CASSALRGVGRNTEAFF

d_call: TRBD1
clone_size: .
v_call: TRBV4-1
j_call: TRBJ2-7
cdr3_nt: TGCGCCAGCAGCCAAGCTCAGCAGGGGGACCTGCGCTACGAGCAGTACTTC
cdr3_aa: CASSQAQQGDLRYEQYF

d_call: .
clone_size: .
v_call: TRBV24-1
j_call: TRBJ2-3
cdr3_nt: TGTGCCACCAGTGATCTGGCGGCAGATACGCAGTATTTT
cdr3_aa: CATSDLAADTQYF

d_call: TRBD1
clone_size: .
v_call: TRBV28
j_call: TRBJ2-7
cdr3_nt: TGTGCCAGCAGTTCCCCTCCCGGGACAGTTCTCTACGAGCAGTACTTC
cdr3_aa: CASSSPPGTVLYEQYF

d_call: .
clone_size: .
v_call: TRBV10-3
j_call: TRBJ2-7
cdr3_nt: TGTGCCATCAGTGGGATAGGGGACGGATACTACGAGCAGTACTTC
cdr3_aa: CAISGIGDGYYEQYF

d_call: .
clone_size: .
v_call: TRBV27
j_call: TRBJ2-2
cdr3_nt: TGTGCCAGCAGTCCCCGCGTAGTCACCGGGGAGCTGTTTTTT
cdr3_aa: CASSPRVVTGELFF

d_call: .
clone_size: .
v_call: TRBV14
j_call: TRBJ1-3
cdr3_nt: TGTGCCAGCGGTTCAAACACCATATATTTT
cdr3_aa: CASGSNTIYF

d_call: .
clone_size: .
v_call: TRBV19
j_call: TRBJ1-1
cdr3_nt: TGTGCCAGTAGTATAGGGCAGGGACGGCCTGAAGCTTTCTTT
cdr3_aa: CASSIGQGRPEAFF

d_call: TRBD1
clone_size: .
v_call: TRBV11-2
j_call: TRBJ1-4
cdr3_nt: TGTGCCAGCAGCCTAGGACAGGGCGGTGAAAAACTGTTTTTT
cdr3_aa: CASSLGQGGEKLFF

d_call: .
clone_size: .
v_call: TRBV24-1
j_call: TRBJ2-7
cdr3_nt: TGTGCCACCAGTGAACACCGACAGGCCTCGGGAGAGCAGTACTTC
cdr3_aa: CATSEHRQASGEQYF

d_call: .
clone_size: .
v_call: TRBV30
j_call: TRBJ2-1
cdr3_nt: TGTGCCTGGAGTGTACCCGGGGACAATGAGCAGTTCTTC
cdr3_aa: CAWSVPGDNEQFF

d_call: TRBD2
clone_size: .
v_call: TRBV7-9
j_call: TRBJ2-7
cdr3_nt: TGTGCCAGCAGCTTAGGACTAGCGGATGTCTCCTACGAGCAGTACTTC
cdr3_aa: CASSLGLADVSYEQYF

d_call: TRBD2
clone_size: once
v_call: TRBV7-3
j_call: TRBJ2-2
cdr3_nt: TGTGCCAGTGGACTAGCGGGCACCGGGGAGCTGTTTTTT
cdr3_aa: CASGLAGTGELFF